This T cell receptor (beta chain) was documented in a study of blood T cell repertoires in COVID-19. Study-wide context: The United States, Italy and Spain provided the acute and convalescent COVID-19 samples. T cells, B-cell-depleted T cells, or PBMCs provided the cDNA or gDNA that served as material.

This clone is a singleton in its sample. V gave up 9 bases and J gave up 3 bases; unmatched junction bases: 5. CDR3 length: 14 amino acids. Germline CDR1 and CDR2: LNHDA and SQIVND (reference sequence). Original processing notes: Amplification from reference gene primers served as the basis for estimated nucleated cell counts. Sequencing used immunoSEQ multiplex PCR; TCRdb keeps in-frame clones, though not all of them. V and J calls and clone size are copied from that table; D and trimming were computed from the DNA. This sample has some 200,000 clones, with about nine tenths found just once. The sample comprised PBMCs or T cells enriched from blood (not recorded which). The V and J genes are TRBV19 and TRBJ1-3, with 10 bases fitting TRBD1. The receptor's source is a man aged 18 to 35 with acute COVID-19. CDR3 DNA: TGTGCCAGCACCGGGACAGGGGTTGGAAACACCATATATTTT. Its translation is CASTGTGVGNTIYF. The entire variable domain, with the rest obtained from reference TRBV19 and TRBJ1-3, is as follows: DGGITQSPKYLFRKEGQNVTLSCEQNLNHDAMYWYRQDPGQGLRLIYYSQIVNDFQKGDIAEGYSVSREKKESFPLTVTSAQKNPTAFYLCASTGTGVGNTIYFGEGSWLTVV.